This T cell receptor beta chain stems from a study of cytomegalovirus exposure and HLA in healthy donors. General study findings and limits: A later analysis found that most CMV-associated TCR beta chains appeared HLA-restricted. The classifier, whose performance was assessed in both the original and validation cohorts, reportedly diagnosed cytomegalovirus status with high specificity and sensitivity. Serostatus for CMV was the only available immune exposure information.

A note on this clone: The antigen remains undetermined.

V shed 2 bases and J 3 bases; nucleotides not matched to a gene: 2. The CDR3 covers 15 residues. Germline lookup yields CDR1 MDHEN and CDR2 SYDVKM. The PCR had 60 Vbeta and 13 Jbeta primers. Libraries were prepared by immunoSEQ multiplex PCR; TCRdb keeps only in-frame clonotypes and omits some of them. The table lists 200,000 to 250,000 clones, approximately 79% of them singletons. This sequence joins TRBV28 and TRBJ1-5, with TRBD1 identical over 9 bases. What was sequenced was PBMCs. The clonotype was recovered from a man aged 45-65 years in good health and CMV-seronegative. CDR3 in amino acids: CASSLGQGTNQPQHF. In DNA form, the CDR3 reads TGTGCCAGCAGTTTAGGACAGGGGACCAATCAGCCCCAGCATTTT.